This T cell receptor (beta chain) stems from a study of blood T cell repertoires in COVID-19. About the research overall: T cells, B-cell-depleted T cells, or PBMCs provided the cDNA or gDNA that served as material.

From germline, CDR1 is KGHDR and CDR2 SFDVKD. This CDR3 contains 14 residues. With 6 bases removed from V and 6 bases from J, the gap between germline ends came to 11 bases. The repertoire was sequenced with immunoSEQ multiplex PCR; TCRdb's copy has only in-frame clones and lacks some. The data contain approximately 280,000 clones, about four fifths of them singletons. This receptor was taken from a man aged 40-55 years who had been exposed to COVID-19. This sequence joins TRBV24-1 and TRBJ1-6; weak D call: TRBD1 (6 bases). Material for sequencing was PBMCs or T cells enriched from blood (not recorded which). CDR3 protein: CATSQGTANSPLHF. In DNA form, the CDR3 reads TGTGCCACCAGTCAGGGGACGGCTAATTCACCCCTCCACTTT.